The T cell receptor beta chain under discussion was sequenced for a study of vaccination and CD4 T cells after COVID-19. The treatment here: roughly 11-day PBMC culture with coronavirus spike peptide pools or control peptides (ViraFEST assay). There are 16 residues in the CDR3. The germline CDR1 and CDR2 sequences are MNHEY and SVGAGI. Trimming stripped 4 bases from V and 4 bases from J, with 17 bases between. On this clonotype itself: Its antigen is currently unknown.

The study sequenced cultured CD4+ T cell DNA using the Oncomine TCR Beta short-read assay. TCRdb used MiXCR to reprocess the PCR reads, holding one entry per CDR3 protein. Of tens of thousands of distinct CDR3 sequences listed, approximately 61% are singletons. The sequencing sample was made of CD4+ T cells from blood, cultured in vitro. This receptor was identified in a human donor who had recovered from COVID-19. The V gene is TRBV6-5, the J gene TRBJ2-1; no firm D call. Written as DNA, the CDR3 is TGTGCCAGCAGTTCCCGGGCCGCGGATCGTTACAATGAGCAGTTCTTC. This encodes CASSSRAADRYNEQFF.